This T cell receptor beta chain was recorded in a study of blood T cell repertoires in COVID-19 (dated by TCRdb to about 2020). Background for the entire study: Samples covering the acute and convalescent phases of COVID-19 were provided by collaborators in the United States, Italy and Spain. Deeply sampled blood TCRbeta repertoires from subjects exposed to, actively infected with, or recovered from COVID-19 were included in the dataset. The material from the prospective study consisted of cDNA or gDNA derived from T cells, B-cell-depleted T cells, or PBMCs. The repertoires were released in a freely available public database intended as a resource for research on the immune response to SARS-CoV-2. Where HLA class I and class II types were available, the types were taken from metadata supplied by the sample provider, not from assay-based typing. A de-identified subject ID, COVID-19 status, age in years and sex were almost always included in the sample metadata. The samples were drawn from two sources: the first 160 participants of the ongoing ImmuneRACE study, and 1,200 or so subjects contributed by 6 global collaborators.

The investigation overall reported the following: How much clinical and demographic metadata was included differed by source and by participant, and the metadata was provided uncurated.

V is cut back by 4 bases and J by 0 bases, with 9 bases in the junction unmatched. Sequences SGHDT (CDR1) and YYEEEE (CDR2) are obtained from the germline V gene. The CDR3 numbers 16 residues from cysteine through phenylalanine. Only the CDR3 part of the read is kept: 48 bases, read in frame from the first base. The collaborating institutions used their own protocols to collect whole blood in K2EDTA tubes. For TCRbeta analysis, collaborator samples were shipped as frozen whole blood, as isolated PBMCs, or as DNA extracted from either sample type. TCRbeta CDR3 regions were amplified from genomic DNA by means of the immunoSEQ Assay, a bias-controlled multiplex PCR. In the source study's methods: The number of nucleated cells in each sample was estimated by amplification of reference gene primers within the assay. Sequence reads were collapsed and filtered to measure the absolute abundance of every unique TCRbeta CDR3 rearrangement. For each sample, productive Simpson clonality was calculated as the square root of Simpson's diversity index across productive rearrangements. This immuneACCESS table, as held by TCRdb, lists in-frame sequences with V and J called but not all clones. Of the missing ones, under half trace to an unresolved V gene in checked studies; the others have no known cause. V and J calls and clone size are given by that table; D and trimming were obtained from the DNA. The sample table lists fewer than 300,000 clones, less than 85% of them with a count of one. Together, the top ten hold 2.6% of the sample.

Concerning this clone: Its antigen specificity is not known. Per-nucleotide qualities are absent, and no much larger clonotype sits a single base away.

Rearrangement joined TRBV5-6 to TRBJ1-1, with TRBD1 identical over 7 junction bases. The TCR sequence derives from a woman in her 70s with active or convalescent COVID-19. Sequenced input: peripheral blood. At the DNA level, the sequence is TGTGCCAGCAGCCGCCCCCGGGACAGATTGAACACTGAAGCTTTCTTT. Translated, it gives CASSRPRDRLNTEAFF.